This T cell receptor (beta chain) was recorded in a study of T-cell memory formation after mild COVID-19. Study-level findings and limits: Clonal second-wave expansions that peaked on day 37 had unconfirmed SARS-CoV-2 specificity. Pre-infection memory contained some responding clones, which suggested that cross-reactive memory had joined.

A few counts support this clonotype. Its antigen is not known. A 5'RACE reaction primed in the constant segment made cDNA libraries of TCR alpha and TCR beta, and these carried sample barcodes and UMIs. TCRdb redid the calling of the 5' RACE reads with MiXCR, one entry per CDR3 protein. Among 250,000 to 350,000 distinct CDR3 sequences, roughly an eighth were seen once, and the ten largest hold around 20%. This CDR3 has 16 residues. The germline CDR1 and CDR2 sequences are MNHEY and SMNVEV (reference sequence). Trimming shortened V by 2 bases and J by 0 bases, and 8 bases separated the two germline ends.

Sample: PBMCs or a T cell subset sorted from them (not recorded which). This clonotype was sampled from a man younger than 35 who had mild COVID-19 (a few samples of this study predate the infection). Cell type and time point are not known. The rearrangement uses TRBV27 and TRBJ2-6; D might be TRBD2 (7 bases). The CDR3 region has the DNA TGTGCCAGCAGTTTAGCGGGGGCCTCTGGGGCCAACGTCCTGACTTTC. The encoded protein is CASSLAGASGANVLTF.